Presented here are 26 T cell receptor beta chains from one specimen sequenced in a study of CD8+CD57+ T cells in acquired aplastic anemia. Those patients picked for sequencing had displayed CD8+CD57+ cell expansion on flow cytometry. Genomic DNA, serving as template, underwent TCR beta VDJ and CDR3 profiling. TCRdb re-analysed the reads in MiXCR, keeping a single row per CDR3 protein. The profile shows some 170,000 distinct CDR3 sequences, roughly 43% of them singletons. Sequenced sample: sorted CD4+, CD8+, or CD8+CD57+ T cells (not recorded which) from PBMCs. Source of these receptors: a human donor with aplastic anemia.

There are a few counts of this clonotype. The J gene is TRBJ2-7, the V gene TRBV6-5, with 9 positions matching TRBD2. CDR1 MNHEY and CDR2 SVGAGI come from the germline V gene. With 0 bases clipped from V and 6 bases from J, the junction kept 6 bases outside the gene matches. This CDR3 contains 15 residues. The CDR3 region is CASSYSGGGASEQYF. The CDR3 bases are TGTGCCAGCAGTTACTCAGGCGGGGGGGCCTCCGAGCAGTACTTC.

There are many counts of this clonotype. The rearrangement uses TRBV9 and TRBJ2-1; D might be TRBD2 (5 bases). V was trimmed by 4 bases and J by 6 bases, leaving 17 bases between them. Germline CDR1 is SGDLS and CDR2 is YYNGEE. CDR3 length equals 15 residues. The DNA for the CDR3 is TGTGCCAGCAGCCCCCACGTTGCCGGGGTCAATGAGCAGTTCTTC. Encoded protein: CASSPHVAGVNEQFF.

This clonotype was seen more than once but under ten times. The V gene is TRBV27, the J gene TRBJ1-6, with D possibly being TRBD1 (5 bases). The length of the CDR3 is 17 residues. The ends were cut back, 3 bases at V and 10 bases at J, with 22 bases in the middle. Germline loops: CDR1 MNHEY, CDR2 SMNVEV (reference sequence). The CDR3 reads CASSFVPHRILQSPLHF. The CDR3 DNA follows: TGTGCCAGCAGTTTCGTACCACACAGGATTTTACAATCACCCCTCCACTTT.

CDR3 residues: CASSEFVLGSPLHF. The CDR3 DNA reads as TGTGCCAGCAGTGAATTCGTCCTGGGTTCACCCCTCCACTTT. This chain joins TRBV25-1 and TRBJ1-6, with no clear D. Germline V gene data show CDR1 as MGHDK and CDR2 as SYGVNS. This CDR3 spans 14 amino acids. V dropped 1 base and J dropped 9 bases, with 10 bases sitting between them.

The chain has TRBV7-6 and TRBJ2-1; no clear D gene. The germline gives CDR1 SGHVS, CDR2 FNYEAQ. The CDR3 spans 13 residues. V was cut by 4 bases and J by 5 bases, with 9 bases left in between. CDR3 nucleotides: TGTGCCAGCAGCTGGCAGGCCGACAATGAGCAGTTCTTC. Its protein product is CASSWQADNEQFF.

DNA for the CDR3: TGTGCCACCAGTGCAGGGTATCCGAGTTACAATGAGCAGTTCTTC. Amino acid sequence: CATSAGYPSYNEQFF. This chain joins TRBV24-1 and TRBJ2-1; TRBD1 is a possible D gene (5 bases). Germline CDR1 KGHDR, CDR2 SFDVKD. V lost 5 bases to trimming and J lost 4 bases, with 14 bases between them. This CDR3 has 15 amino acids.

The rearrangement joins TRBV10-3 to TRBJ2-3, with D perhaps matching TRBD1 (5 bases). The germline CDR1 and CDR2 sequences are ENHRY and SYGVKD. The length of the CDR3 is 15 residues. Trimming removed 3 bases from V and 1 base from J, with 11 bases in between. CDR3 sequence: CAISDTGVGTDTQYF. As DNA, the CDR3 is TGTGCCATCAGTGACACAGGAGTCGGCACAGATACGCAGTATTTT.

This clonotype was seen at least ten times. The J gene is TRBJ1-1, the V gene TRBV19, with TRBD1 as a possible D gene (5 bases). CDR1 LNHDA and CDR2 SQIVND come from the germline V gene (reference sequence). V dropped 4 bases and J dropped 5 bases, with 20 bases sitting between them. The CDR3 is 16 amino acids. The CDR3 spells CASSSAGSGSGTEAFF. For the CDR3, the DNA is TGTGCCAGTAGTAGTGCGGGGTCAGGGAGTGGGACTGAAGCTTTCTTT.

Many counts were recorded for this clonotype. The chain is built from TRBV14 and TRBJ2-7; D possibly uses TRBD1 or TRBD2 (5 bases each). Germline CDR1 and CDR2: SGHDN and FVKESK. This CDR3 contains 17 residues. V lost 4 bases and J lost 4, with 23 bases in between. CDR3 region: CASSPLGTPQNLYEQYF. CDR3 coding DNA: TGTGCCAGCAGCCCGCTTGGGACCCCCCAAAATTTATACGAGCAGTACTTC.

This clonotype was counted between two and nine times. The chain combines TRBV19 with TRBJ2-7; the match to TRBD1 covers 7 bases. This CDR3 is built from 15 residues. CDR1 and CDR2 (germline): LNHDA, SQIVND (reference sequence). V lost 4 bases, J lost 2 bases, and 8 bases stayed unmatched. The CDR3 DNA reads TGTGCCAGTAGTACACAGGGGACAGTTCCCTACGAGCAGTACTTC. Its protein product is CASSTQGTVPYEQYF.

This clonotype was observed at least ten times. This chain connects TRBV5-1 to TRBJ2-1, with D perhaps assigned TRBD1 or TRBD2 (6 bases each). CDR1 SGHRS and CDR2 YFSETQ come from the germline V gene. The CDR3 spans 16 residues. V gave up 0 bases and J gave up 7 bases, with 17 bases separating them. The CDR3 sequence is CASSLAGWGAGNEQFF. The CDR3 DNA is TGCGCCAGCAGCTTGGCCGGATGGGGGGCTGGGAATGAGCAGTTCTTC.

This clonotype was counted many times. The rearrangement uses TRBV20-1 and TRBJ1-1, with D possibly being TRBD1 (6 bases). The CDR3 is 14 amino acids. The V gene lost 0 bases and the J gene lost 0 bases, with 8 bases spanning the gap. In germline, CDR1 is DFQATT, CDR2 SNEGSKA (reference sequence). The CDR3 nucleotides read TGCAGTGCTAGAGATGCAGGGGTGAACACTGAAGCTTTCTTT. This sequence encodes CSARDAGVNTEAFF.

The chain recombines TRBV15 with TRBJ2-3; 10 nucleotides agree with TRBD1. From germline, CDR1 is LNHNV and CDR2 YYDKDF (reference sequence). This CDR3 comprises 20 residues. Unmatched junction bases numbered 17, after V lost 3 bases and J lost 2 bases. CDR3 loop: CATSSHGTGARTEYTDTQYF. The DNA for the CDR3 is TGTGCCACCAGCAGCCACGGGACAGGGGCGAGGACGGAATACACAGATACGCAGTATTTT. The full variable domain, its missing parts supplied by reference TRBV15 and TRBJ2-3, is DAMVIQNPRYQVTQFGKPVTLSCSQTLNHNVMYWYQQKSSQAPKLLFHYYDKDFNNEADTPDNFQSRRPNTSFCFLDIRSPGLGDTAMYLCATSSHGTGARTEYTDTQYFGPGTRLTVL.

This clonotype occurred once. The chain has TRBV2 and TRBJ1-1; D is undetermined. The CDR3 runs 14 residues. Germline CDR1 is SNHLY and CDR2 is FYNNEI. Trimming took 6 bases from V and 1 from J, leaving 12 bases between them. The CDR3 DNA reads as TGTGCCAGCAGCGGGATAGGAGCGAACACTGAAGCTTTCTTT. It translates to CASSGIGANTEAFF. Full variable domain (remainder filled in from reference TRBV2 and TRBJ1-1): EPEVTQTPSHQVTQMGQEVILRCVPISNHLYFYWYRQILGQKVEFLVSFYNNEISEKSEIFDDQFSVERPDGSNFTLKIRSTKLEDSAMYFCASSGIGANTEAFFGQGTRLTVV.

V gene TRBV20-1 combines with J gene TRBJ2-1; 10 nucleotides match TRBD2. V trimming: 3 bases; J trimming: 4 bases; junction bases outside the gene matches: 0. Germline CDR1 DFQATT, CDR2 SNEGSKA (reference sequence). The CDR3 has 13 residues. The CDR3 nucleotides are TGCAGTGCTAGTAGCGGGAGGTACAATGAGCAGTTCTTC. Translated, it gives CSASSGRYNEQFF.

This clonotype was counted many times. CDR3 nucleotide sequence: TGTGCCAGCAGTGAAAGGCGTGGAGCGGGGGGGCGACCGGAGACCCAGTACTTC. Protein: CASSERRGAGGRPETQYF. V and J are TRBV6-1 and TRBJ2-5; 10 bases agree with TRBD2. In germline, CDR1 is MNHNS, CDR2 SASEGT. The CDR3 length is 18 residues. The trim removed 2 bases at V and 5 bases at J, leaving 14 bases unmatched.

Notes on this clonotype: This may arise from a read error, as a much more abundant clone is one base away. The CDR3 sequence is CASSRSGGEGTQYF. The CDR3 DNA is TGTGCCAGCAGTCGTAGCGGGGGGGAAGGTACGCAGTATTTT. J is TRBJ2-3 and V is TRBV5-4, with 11 nucleotides matching TRBD2. The V segment lost 5 bases and the J segment 8 bases; nucleotides outside the gene matches: 7. Germline lookup yields CDR1 SGHNT and CDR2 YYREEE (reference sequence). CDR3 length equals 14 residues.

V is TRBV11-2 and J is TRBJ2-2; 11 nucleotides match TRBD1. The J segment lost 7 bases and the V segment lost 4 bases, leaving 11 bases of the junction unmatched. From germline, CDR1 is SGHAT and CDR2 FQNNGV. The CDR3 spans 17 residues. The CDR3 loop reads CASSSEGDRGWNGELFF. DNA of the CDR3: TGTGCCAGCAGCTCAGAAGGGGACAGGGGGTGGAACGGGGAGCTGTTTTTT.

This chain joins TRBV7-6 and TRBJ1-2; TRBD1 agrees at 11 bases. Germline CDR1 reads SGHVS; CDR2 reads FNYEAQ. This CDR3 comprises 16 residues. V was clipped by 5 bases and J by 8 bases; unmatched bases: 13. In nucleotides, the CDR3 is TGTGCCAGCAGCCCAAGAGCCGGACAGGGGGCGAGGGGCTACACCTTC. Amino acids: CASSPRAGQGARGYTF.

Ten or more counts support this clonotype. This chain joins TRBV5-4 and TRBJ2-3; 8 nucleotides match TRBD2. The CDR3 covers 15 residues. Germline loops: CDR1 SGHNT, CDR2 YYREEE (reference sequence). Trimming took 6 bases from V and 5 from J; bases not matched to a gene: 11. In DNA form, the CDR3 reads TGTGCCAGCAACCTCCCGGGGGGGCATGTAGATACGCAGTATTTT. This codes for CASNLPGGHVDTQYF.

This clonotype was observed at least ten times. The gene calls are TRBV19 and TRBJ1-1; a weak D match, TRBD1 (6 bases). Germline values: CDR1 LNHDA, CDR2 SQIVND (reference sequence). The germline V and J ends were trimmed by 3 bases and 6 bases, with 11 bases remaining between them. The CDR3 consists of 13 residues. The CDR3 sequence: CASSIGGLPEAFF. In nucleotides, the CDR3 is TGTGCCAGTAGTATCGGGGGGCTTCCTGAAGCTTTCTTT.

This clonotype was observed many times. The rearrangement joins TRBV7-2 to TRBJ2-3; D not certain. CDR3 length equals 16 residues. The germline V gene encodes CDR1 SGHTA and CDR2 FQGNSA. Trimming pared 1 base from V and 0 bases from J, leaving 11 bases between. The DNA of the CDR3 is TGTGCCAGCAGCTTAGGATCATTCACTAGCACAGATACGCAGTATTTT. Amino acid sequence: CASSLGSFTSTDTQYF.

This sequence joins TRBV29-1 and TRBJ1-3, with a possible D match to TRBD1 (5 bases). This CDR3 is 11 amino acids long. Germline values: CDR1 SQVTM, CDR2 ANQGSEA. The V and J ends lost 8 bases and 12 bases respectively, with 17 bases between them. This CDR3 is CSTSTGQIIYF. DNA for the CDR3: TGCAGCACTTCCACCGGACAAATCATATATTTT.

The rearrangement uses TRBV25-1 and TRBJ1-1; 12 bases map to TRBD1. Germline-derived CDR1 and CDR2 are MGHDK and SYGVNS. The CDR3 consists of 17 residues. Losses at the gene ends were 6 bases for V and 2 bases for J; bases not matched to a gene: 10. The CDR3, as DNA: TGTGCCAGCAGCTCCCCGGGACAGGGGGCCCCTAACACTGAAGCTTTCTTT. This sequence encodes CASSSPGQGAPNTEAFF.

This clonotype appeared many times. CDR3 in DNA: TGTGCCAGCAGCCAGGGCGGGACTAGCGGGGCGGACCGCTACGAGCAGTACTTC. It translates to CASSQGGTSGADRYEQYF. The rearrangement uses TRBV4-2 and TRBJ2-7; the match to TRBD2 covers 13 bases. In germline, CDR1 is LGHNA, CDR2 YNFKEQ. This CDR3 has 18 residues. V lost 3 bases, J lost 3 bases, and 11 bases stayed unmatched.

This chain joins TRBV15 and TRBJ1-5, with unresolved D. Trimming removed 0 bases at V and 9 bases at J, with 15 bases between. This CDR3 contains 15 residues. Germline loops: CDR1 LNHNV, CDR2 YYDKDF (reference sequence). The DNA of the CDR3 is TGTGCCACCAGCAGAGATGGGCAGGCAGGAGGGCCCCAGCATTTT. This encodes CATSRDGQAGGPQHF.